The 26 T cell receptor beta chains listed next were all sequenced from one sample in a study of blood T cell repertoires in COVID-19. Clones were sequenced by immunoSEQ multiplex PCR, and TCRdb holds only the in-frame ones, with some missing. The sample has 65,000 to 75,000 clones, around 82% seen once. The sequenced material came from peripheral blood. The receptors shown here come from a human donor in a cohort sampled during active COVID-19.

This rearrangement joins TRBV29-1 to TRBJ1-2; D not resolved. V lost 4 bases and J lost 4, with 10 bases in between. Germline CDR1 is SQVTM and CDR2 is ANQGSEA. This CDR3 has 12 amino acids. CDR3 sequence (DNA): TGCAGCGTTGTAACAGCTTCCTATGGCTACACCTTC. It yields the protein CSVVTASYGYTF.

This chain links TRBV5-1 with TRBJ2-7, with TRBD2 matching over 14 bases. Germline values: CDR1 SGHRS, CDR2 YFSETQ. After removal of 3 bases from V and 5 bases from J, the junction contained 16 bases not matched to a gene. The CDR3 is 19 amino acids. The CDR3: CASSSPPGLAGGLGDEQYF. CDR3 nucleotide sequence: TGCGCCAGCAGCTCACCACCCGGACTAGCGGGAGGACTAGGTGACGAGCAGTACTTC.

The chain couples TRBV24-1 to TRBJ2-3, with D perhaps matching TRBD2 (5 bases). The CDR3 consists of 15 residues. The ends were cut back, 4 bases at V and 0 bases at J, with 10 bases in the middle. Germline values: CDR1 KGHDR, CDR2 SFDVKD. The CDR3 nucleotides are TGTGCCACCAGTGAACCCGGACTGAGCACAGATACGCAGTATTTT. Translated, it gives CATSEPGLSTDTQYF.

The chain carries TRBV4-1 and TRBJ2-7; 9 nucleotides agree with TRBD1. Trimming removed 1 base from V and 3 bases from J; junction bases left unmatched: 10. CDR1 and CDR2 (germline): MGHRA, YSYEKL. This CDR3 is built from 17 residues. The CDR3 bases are TGCGCCAGCAGCCAAGTCCGCGCCGGGACAGGGAGCTACGAGCAGTACTTC. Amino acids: CASSQVRAGTGSYEQYF.

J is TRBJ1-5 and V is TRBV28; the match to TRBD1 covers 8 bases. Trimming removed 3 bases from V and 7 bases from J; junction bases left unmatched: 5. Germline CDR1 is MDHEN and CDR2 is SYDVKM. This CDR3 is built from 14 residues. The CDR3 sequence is CASSLGQVDQPQHF. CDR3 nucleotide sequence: TGTGCCAGCAGTTTGGGACAGGTGGACCAGCCCCAGCATTTT.

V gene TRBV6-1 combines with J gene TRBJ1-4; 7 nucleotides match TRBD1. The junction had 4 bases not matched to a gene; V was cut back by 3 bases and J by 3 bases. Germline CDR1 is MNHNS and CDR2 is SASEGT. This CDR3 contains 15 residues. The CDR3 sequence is CASSEAGTANEKLFF. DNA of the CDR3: TGTGCCAGCAGTGAGGCCGGGACAGCTAATGAAAAACTGTTTTTT.

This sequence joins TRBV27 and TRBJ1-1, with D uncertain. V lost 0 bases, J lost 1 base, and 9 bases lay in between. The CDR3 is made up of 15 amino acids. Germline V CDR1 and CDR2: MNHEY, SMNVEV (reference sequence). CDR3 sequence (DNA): TGTGCCAGCAGTTTATCGCTTGGCAGGAACACTGAAGCTTTCTTT. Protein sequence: CASSLSLGRNTEAFF.

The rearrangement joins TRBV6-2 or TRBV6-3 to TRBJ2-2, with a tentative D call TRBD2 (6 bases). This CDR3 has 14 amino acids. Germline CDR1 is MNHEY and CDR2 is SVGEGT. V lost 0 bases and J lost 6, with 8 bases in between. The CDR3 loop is CASSYSPGAGELFF. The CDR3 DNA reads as TGTGCCAGCAGTTACTCGCCGGGGGCCGGGGAGCTGTTTTTT.

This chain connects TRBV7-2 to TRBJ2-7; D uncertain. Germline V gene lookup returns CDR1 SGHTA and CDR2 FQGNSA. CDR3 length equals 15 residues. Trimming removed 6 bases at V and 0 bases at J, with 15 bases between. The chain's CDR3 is CASSSPTDVSYEQYF. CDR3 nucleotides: TGTGCCAGCAGTAGCCCCACCGACGTCTCCTACGAGCAGTACTTC.

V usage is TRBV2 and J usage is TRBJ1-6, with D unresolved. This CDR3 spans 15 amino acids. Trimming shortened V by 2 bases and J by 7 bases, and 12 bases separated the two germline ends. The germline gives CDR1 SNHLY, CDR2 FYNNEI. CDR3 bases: TGTGCCAGCAGTGAAACCGACAATAGGAATTCACCCCTCCACTTT. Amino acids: CASSETDNRNSPLHF.

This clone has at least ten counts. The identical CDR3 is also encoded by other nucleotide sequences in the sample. The CDR3 bases are TGTGCCTGGAGTTGGGGGGGCGAGCAGTACTTC. Amino acid sequence: CAWSWGGEQYF. The chain carries TRBV30 and TRBJ2-7; 7 bases align to TRBD2. Trimming cost V 2 bases and J 6 bases; bases outside gene matches: 1. The CDR3 loop spans 11 amino acids. Germline values: CDR1 GTSNPN, CDR2 SVGIG (reference sequence).

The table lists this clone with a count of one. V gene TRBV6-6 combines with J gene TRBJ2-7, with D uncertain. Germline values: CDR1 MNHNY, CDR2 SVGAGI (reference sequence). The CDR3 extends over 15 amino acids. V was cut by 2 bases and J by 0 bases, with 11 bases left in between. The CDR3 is CASSYEASRSYEQYF. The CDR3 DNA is TGTGCCAGCAGTTACGAGGCTAGTCGCTCCTACGAGCAGTACTTC.

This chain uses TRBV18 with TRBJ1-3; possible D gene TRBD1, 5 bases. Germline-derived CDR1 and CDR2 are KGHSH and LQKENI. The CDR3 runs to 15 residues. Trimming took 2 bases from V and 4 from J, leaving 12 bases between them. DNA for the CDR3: TGTGCCAGCTCACCAATTCAGGGATCCGGAAACACCATATATTTT. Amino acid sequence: CASSPIQGSGNTIYF. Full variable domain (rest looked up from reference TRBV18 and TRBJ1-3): NAGVMQNPRHLVRRRGQEARLRCSPMKGHSHVYWYRQLPEEGLKFMVYLQKENIIDESGMPKERFSAEFPKEGPSILRIQQVVRGDSAAYFCASSPIQGSGNTIYFGEGSWLTVV.

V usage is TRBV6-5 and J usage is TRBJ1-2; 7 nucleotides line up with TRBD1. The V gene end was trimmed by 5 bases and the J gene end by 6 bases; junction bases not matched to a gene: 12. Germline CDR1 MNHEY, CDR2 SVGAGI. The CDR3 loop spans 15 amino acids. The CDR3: CASSTRQGRGDGYTF. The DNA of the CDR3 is TGTGCCAGCAGTACACGACAGGGCCGGGGCGATGGCTACACCTTC.

In nucleotides, the CDR3 is TGTGCCAGCGTCCCCCAGGGGGGCGGGGAGCTGTTTTTT. Translated, it gives CASVPQGGGELFF. The chain carries TRBV11-2 and TRBJ2-2, with D maybe TRBD1 (7 bases). The length of the CDR3 is 13 residues. Trimming took off 8 bases at V and 7 bases at J, with 14 bases between the two ends. Germline V gene sequence: CDR1 SGHAT, CDR2 FQNNGV.

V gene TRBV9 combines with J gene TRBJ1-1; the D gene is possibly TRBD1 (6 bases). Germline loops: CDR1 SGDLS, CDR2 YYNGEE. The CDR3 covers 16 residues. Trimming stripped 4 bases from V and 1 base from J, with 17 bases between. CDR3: CASSWAGGHKNTEAFF. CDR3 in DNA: TGTGCCAGCAGCTGGGCGGGGGGACACAAGAACACTGAAGCTTTCTTT.

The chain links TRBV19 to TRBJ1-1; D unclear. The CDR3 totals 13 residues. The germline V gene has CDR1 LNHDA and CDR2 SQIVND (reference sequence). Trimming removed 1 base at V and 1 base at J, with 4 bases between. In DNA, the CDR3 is TGTGCCAGTAGTATAGGTCGGAACACTGAAGCTTTCTTT. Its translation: CASSIGRNTEAFF.

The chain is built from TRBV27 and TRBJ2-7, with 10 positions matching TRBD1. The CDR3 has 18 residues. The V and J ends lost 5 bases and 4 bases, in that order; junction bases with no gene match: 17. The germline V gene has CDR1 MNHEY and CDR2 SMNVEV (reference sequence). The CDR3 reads CASSPRRPGTGVPYEQYF. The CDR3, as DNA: TGTGCCAGCAGTCCTAGACGCCCCGGGACAGGGGTCCCATACGAGCAGTACTTC.

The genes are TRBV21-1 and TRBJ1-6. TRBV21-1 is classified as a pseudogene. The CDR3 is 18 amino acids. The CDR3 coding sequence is TGTGCCAGCAGCCGCAAAAGCCTAGAGCGAGAGAATAATTCACCCCTCCACTTT. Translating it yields CASSRKSLERENNSPLHF.

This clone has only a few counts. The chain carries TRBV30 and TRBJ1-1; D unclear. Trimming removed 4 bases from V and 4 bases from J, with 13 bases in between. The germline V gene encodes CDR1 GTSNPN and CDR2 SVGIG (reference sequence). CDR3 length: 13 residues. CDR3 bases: TGTGCCTGGAATGCGGGAGGACCCACTGAAGCTTTCTTT. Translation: CAWNAGGPTEAFF.

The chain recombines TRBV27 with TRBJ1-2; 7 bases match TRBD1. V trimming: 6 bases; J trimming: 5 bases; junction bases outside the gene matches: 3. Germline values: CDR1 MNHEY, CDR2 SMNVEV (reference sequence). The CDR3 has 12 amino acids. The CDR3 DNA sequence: TGTGCCAGCAGGAAACAGGGGTATGGCTACACCTTC. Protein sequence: CASRKQGYGYTF.

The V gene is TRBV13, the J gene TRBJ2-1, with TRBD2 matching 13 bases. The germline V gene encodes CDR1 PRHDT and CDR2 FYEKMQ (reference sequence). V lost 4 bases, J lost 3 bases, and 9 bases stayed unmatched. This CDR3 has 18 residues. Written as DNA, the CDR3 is TGTGCCAGCAGCTCCTCGGGACTAGCGGGACCATACTACAATGAGCAGTTCTTC. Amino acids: CASSSSGLAGPYYNEQFF.

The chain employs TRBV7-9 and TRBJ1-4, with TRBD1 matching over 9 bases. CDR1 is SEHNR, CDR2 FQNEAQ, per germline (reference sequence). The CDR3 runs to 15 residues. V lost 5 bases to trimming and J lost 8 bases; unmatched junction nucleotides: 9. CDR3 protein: CASSLRTGEGEKLFF. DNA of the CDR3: TGTGCCAGCAGCCTCCGGACAGGGGAGGGGGAAAAACTGTTTTTT.

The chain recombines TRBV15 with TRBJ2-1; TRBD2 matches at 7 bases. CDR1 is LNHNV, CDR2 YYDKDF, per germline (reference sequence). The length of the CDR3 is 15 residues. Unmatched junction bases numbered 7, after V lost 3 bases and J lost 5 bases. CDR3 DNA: TGTGCCACCAGCAGGCTGAGCGGGGTCAACAATGAGCAGTTCTTC. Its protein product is CATSRLSGVNNEQFF.

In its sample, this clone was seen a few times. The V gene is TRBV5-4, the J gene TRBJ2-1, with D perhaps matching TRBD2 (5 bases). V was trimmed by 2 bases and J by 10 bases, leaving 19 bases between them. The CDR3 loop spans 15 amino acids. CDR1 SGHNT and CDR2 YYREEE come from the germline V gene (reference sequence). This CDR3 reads CASSFVSSFSGEQFF. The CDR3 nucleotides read TGTGCCAGCAGCTTCGTGTCTAGCTTTTCGGGGGAGCAGTTCTTC.

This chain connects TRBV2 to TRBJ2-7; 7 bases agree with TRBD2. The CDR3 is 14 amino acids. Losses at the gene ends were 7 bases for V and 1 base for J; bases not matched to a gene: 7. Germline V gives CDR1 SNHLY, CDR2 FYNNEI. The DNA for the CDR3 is TGTGCCAGCAAAGGGGCTAGCGGTTCCTACGAGCAGTACTTC. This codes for CASKGASGSYEQYF.